This T cell receptor beta chain came from a study of blood T cell repertoires in COVID-19. Study at large: Acute and convalescent COVID-19 specimens originated in the United States, Italy and Spain. PBMCs, B-cell-depleted T cells, or T cells provided the cDNA or gDNA that made up the material.

The authors' processing: Reference gene primer amplification gave nucleated cell count estimates. Some clones are missing from TCRdb's copy, which holds only in-frame ones; the method was immunoSEQ multiplex PCR. V and J calls and clone size are those listed in that table; D and trimming were worked out from the DNA. The table includes roughly 250,000 clones, 70% to 90% detected once. Living in under 30 US areas, the participants were between about 18 and 100 years of age. The CDR3 totals 14 residues. V shed 1 base, J shed 5 bases, and the junction held 4 bases outside the gene matches. Germline loops: CDR1 SGHRS, CDR2 YFSETQ.

The gene calls are TRBV5-1 and TRBJ2-3; TRBD1 agrees at 7 bases. Sequencing was done on a sample of PBMCs or T cells enriched from blood (not recorded which). The sequence was collected from a man aged 50 to 59 who had been exposed to COVID-19. The CDR3 region is CASSLTGAGDTQYF. The CDR3 DNA reads TGCGCCAGCAGCTTGACAGGGGCGGGAGATACGCAGTATTTT. Variable domain in full (rest from reference TRBV5-1 and TRBJ2-3): KAGVTQTPRYLIKTRGQQVTLSCSPISGHRSVSWYQQTPGQGLQFLFEYFSETQRNKGNFPGRFSGRQFSNSRSEMNVSTLELGDSALYLCASSLTGAGDTQYFGPGTRLTVL.